The T cell receptor (beta chain) under discussion was sequenced for a study of blood T cell repertoires in COVID-19. Study overall: Sites in the United States, Italy and Spain provided acute and convalescent COVID-19 samples. Sources were T cells, B-cell-depleted T cells, or PBMCs; the material itself was cDNA or gDNA.

As processed by the authors: It was from reference gene primer amplification that nucleated cell counts were estimated. Clones were read by immunoSEQ multiplex PCR, and TCRdb kept only the in-frame ones, dropping some. V and J calls and clone size follow that table, whereas D and trimming were derived from the DNA. The repertoire holds roughly 72,000 clones, with about 80% as singletons. The CDR3 has 15 residues. Germline V gives CDR1 SGHTA, CDR2 FQGNSA. V was shortened by 3 bases and J by 6 bases, with 14 bases between the two germline ends. Input material: peripheral blood. This TCR was sampled from an older man who had recovered from COVID-19. The chain has TRBV7-2 and TRBJ2-2; D might be TRBD2 (5 bases). CDR3 in DNA: TGTGCCAGCAGCTTGAGGGTTCGTAGTGCCGGGGAGCTGTTTTTT. Amino acid sequence: CASSLRVRSAGELFF.